Shown below are 27 T cell receptor beta chains from a single sample sequenced in a study of blood T cell repertoires in COVID-19. Clones were read by immunoSEQ multiplex PCR, and TCRdb kept only the in-frame ones, dropping some. This table holds 250,000 to 350,000 clones, over 75% found once. Sequencing was carried out using peripheral blood. The receptors come from a woman in her 50s who had recovered from COVID-19.

CDR3 bases: TGTGCCAGCAGTTACTCCGGGGTAAGGGAGCAGTACTTC. Its translation: CASSYSGVREQYF. The chain carries TRBV6-5 and TRBJ2-7; D possibly corresponds to TRBD2 (5 bases). The V and J ends lost 0 bases and 7 bases respectively, with 10 bases between them. This CDR3 spans 13 amino acids. In germline, CDR1 is MNHEY, CDR2 SVGAGI.

Concerning this clone itself: Additional DNA sequences in this sample encode the identical CDR3. In DNA form, the CDR3 reads TGCAGTGCAAGGACTCGGGAAAAACTGTTTTTT. Amino acids: CSARTREKLFF. The chain uses TRBV20-1 and TRBJ1-4, with D unresolved. This CDR3 region has 11 residues. The germline V gene encodes CDR1 DFQATT and CDR2 SNEGSKA (reference sequence). V was clipped by 6 bases and J by 8 bases, with 10 bases between them.

This chain connects TRBV15 to TRBJ1-1; D is perhaps TRBD1 (6 bases). V was trimmed by 0 bases and J by 1 base, leaving 12 bases between them. This CDR3 spans 16 amino acids. The germline V gene has CDR1 LNHNV and CDR2 YYDKDF (reference sequence). The CDR3 bases are TGTGCCACCAGCAGAGATTGGACAGCACAGAACACTGAAGCTTTCTTT. Translated, it gives CATSRDWTAQNTEAFF.

To note about this clone: One end of the junction varies from germline; a read error may be responsible. V and J are TRBV7-2 and TRBJ1-3, with TRBD1 identical over 9 bases. Germline-derived CDR1 and CDR2 are SGHTA and FQGNSA. There are 17 residues in the CDR3. In nucleotides, the CDR3 is TGTGCCAGCAGCGTAGCCGGGACAGGGTCCTCTGGAAACACCATATATTTT. This sequence encodes CASSVAGTGSSGNTIYF. The entire variable domain, with the rest obtained from reference TRBV7-2 and TRBJ1-3, is as follows: GAGVSQSPSNKVTEKGKDVELRCDPISGHTALYWYRQSLGQGLEFLIYFQGNSAPDKSGLPSDRFSAERTGGSVSTLTIQRTQQEDSAVYLCASSVAGTGSSGNTIYFGEGSWLTVV.

The DNA of the CDR3 is TGTGCCACCAGTGATGGCCTCCCCGGGACAGAGGGTTTATATGGCTACACCTTC. Protein: CATSDGLPGTEGLYGYTF. The chain links TRBV24-1 to TRBJ1-2; 7 positions match TRBD1. This CDR3 comprises 18 residues. J gave up 5 bases and V 3 bases, and 17 bases lay outside the gene matches. Germline V gene data show CDR1 as KGHDR and CDR2 as SFDVKD.

The chain employs TRBV11-2 and TRBJ1-2; unclear D gene. The CDR3 totals 15 residues. Per germline, CDR1 SGHAT and CDR2 FQNNGV. Trimming stripped 2 bases from V and 4 bases from J, with 14 bases between. CDR3 nucleotide sequence: TGTGCCAGCAGCTTATGGGCGCTCGCCAGCTATGGCTACACCTTC. This sequence encodes CASSLWALASYGYTF.

The V call is TRBV2, the J call TRBJ2-3; TRBD2 might be the D (6 bases). V was trimmed by 4 bases and J by 0 bases, leaving 11 bases between them. The germline gives CDR1 SNHLY, CDR2 FYNNEI. The CDR3 length is 15 residues. CDR3 amino acids: CASSVRRGSTDTQYF. The CDR3, as DNA: TGTGCCAGCAGTGTGCGTCGGGGGAGCACAGATACGCAGTATTTT.

V gene TRBV14 combines with J gene TRBJ2-1; 11 bases agree with TRBD2. The trim removed 4 bases at V and 7 bases at J, leaving 3 bases unmatched. The germline V gene has CDR1 SGHDN and CDR2 FVKESK. The CDR3 has 14 residues. The CDR3: CASSRTSGQNEQFF. The DNA for the CDR3 is TGTGCCAGCAGCCGGACTAGCGGGCAGAATGAGCAGTTCTTC.

The chain combines TRBV5-6 with TRBJ2-2; the D gene is possibly TRBD1 (5 bases). The CDR3 runs to 15 residues. The germline V gene encodes CDR1 SGHDT and CDR2 YYEEEE. V lost 3 bases and J lost 2, with 11 bases in between. CDR3 protein: CASSSLTENTGELFF. The CDR3 nucleotides read TGTGCCAGCAGCTCCTTGACAGAAAACACCGGGGAGCTGTTTTTT.

The V and J genes are TRBV10-3 and TRBJ1-5, with no clear D. The CDR3 consists of 14 residues. The ends were cut back, 2 bases at V and 13 bases at J, with 18 bases in the middle. Germline-derived CDR1 and CDR2 are ENHRY and SYGVKD. DNA of the CDR3: TGTGCCATCAGTGAGAACACGGGTCCTCATACGCAGCATTTT. This codes for CAISENTGPHTQHF.

The rearrangement links TRBV7-3 to TRBJ2-3; possibly TRBD1 for D (5 bases). The V gene lost 2 bases and the J gene lost 1 base, with 10 bases spanning the gap. The CDR3 runs 15 residues. CDR1 SGHTA and CDR2 FQGTGA come from the germline V gene. The CDR3 DNA is TGTGCCAGCAGCTTACAGGGCGTCGGCACAGATACGCAGTATTTT. Amino acids: CASSLQGVGTDTQYF.

This clone occurred a few times. The V gene is TRBV27, the J gene TRBJ2-7, with 11 bases identical to TRBD2. This CDR3 has 17 residues. The V gene's germline CDR1 is MNHEY and CDR2 SMNVEV (reference sequence). The trim removed 4 bases at V and 4 bases at J, leaving 12 bases unmatched. The CDR3 sequence: CASSSSSGRPLRYEQYF. CDR3 coding DNA: TGTGCCAGCAGTTCATCTAGCGGGAGGCCCCTTAGGTACGAGCAGTACTTC.

In nucleotides, the CDR3 is TGTGCCTGTACAGGGGGCTTTATTTATGGCTACACCTTC. This translates into CACTGGFIYGYTF. The chain uses TRBV30 and TRBJ1-2, with TRBD1 identical over 9 bases. Germline V gene lookup returns CDR1 GTSNPN and CDR2 SVGIG (reference sequence). Unmatched junction bases numbered 7, after V lost 6 bases and J lost 5 bases. This CDR3 region has 13 residues. The full variable domain, in which reference TRBV30 and TRBJ1-2 provide the parts outside the CDR3, is SQTIHQWPATLVQPVGSPLSLECTVEGTSNPNLYWYRQAAGRGLQLLFYSVGIGQISSEVPQNLSASRPQDRQFILSSKKLLLSDSGFYLCACTGGFIYGYTFGSGTRLTVV.

The V gene is TRBV19, the J gene TRBJ2-1, with 10 bases identical to TRBD2. The CDR3 runs 14 residues. V dropped 3 bases and J dropped 8; count of bases not matched to a gene: 4. Germline CDR1 reads LNHDA; CDR2 reads SQIVND (reference sequence). CDR3 sequence: CASSISGRSDEQFF. In nucleotides, the CDR3 is TGTGCCAGTAGTATTAGCGGGAGGTCGGATGAGCAGTTCTTC.

This clone was observed a single time. The chain carries TRBV4-1 and TRBJ1-6; possibly TRBD1 for D (5 bases). The germline V gene encodes CDR1 MGHRA and CDR2 YSYEKL. V was pared by 0 bases and J by 6 bases, with 6 bases between. The CDR3 length is 14 residues. The CDR3 loop reads CASSQEGVNSPLHF. The CDR3 DNA sequence: TGCGCCAGCAGCCAAGAAGGGGTTAATTCACCCCTCCACTTT.

This chain links TRBV30 with TRBJ2-1; tentative D call: TRBD2 (6 bases). Germline-derived CDR1 and CDR2 are GTSNPN and SVGIG (reference sequence). The ends were cut back, 8 bases at V and 9 bases at J, with 23 bases in the middle. The CDR3 totals 14 residues. The CDR3 protein is CATDKGMWRGEQFF. In DNA form, the CDR3 reads TGTGCCACCGACAAGGGGATGTGGAGGGGTGAGCAGTTCTTC.

Comment on this clone: Other DNA sequences in the sample encode the same CDR3. The chain is built from TRBV7-9 and TRBJ2-7; D is unclear. Germline V gene sequence: CDR1 SEHNR, CDR2 FQNEAQ (reference sequence). V was trimmed by 5 bases and J by 5 bases, leaving 7 bases between them. The CDR3 sequence is 11 residues long. For the CDR3, the DNA is TGTGCCAGCAGCCTAATAGACGAGCAGTACTTC. Translation gives CASSLIDEQYF.

V gene TRBV6-2 or TRBV6-3 combines with J gene TRBJ2-4, with 9 bases identical to TRBD1. Germline V gene data show CDR1 as MNHEY and CDR2 as SVGEGT. The CDR3 sequence is 15 residues long. V dropped 5 bases and J dropped 10; count of bases not matched to a gene: 12. CDR3 in amino acids: CASSPGTGRGMIQYF. The CDR3 DNA follows: TGTGCCAGCAGTCCGGGGACAGGGAGGGGGATGATTCAGTACTTC.

The chain employs TRBV28 and TRBJ2-7; D is perhaps TRBD2 (5 bases). Between the trimmed V and J ends, which lost 6 bases and 5 bases, there was a span of 17 bases. The V gene's germline CDR1 is MDHEN and CDR2 SYDVKM. CDR3 size: 14 residues. CDR3 nucleotide sequence: TGTGCCAGCAGGAACCTGGGAGTAATGGACGAGCAGTACTTC. Its translation: CASRNLGVMDEQYF.

The J gene is TRBJ2-1, the V gene TRBV7-7, with TRBD2 matching 7 bases. The CDR3 is 15 residues long. Germline loops: CDR1 SSHAT, CDR2 FNYEAQ (reference sequence). J gave up 10 bases and V 4 bases, and 13 bases lay outside the gene matches. The CDR3 sequence: CASSSSGADLREQFF. CDR3 nucleotide sequence: TGTGCCAGCAGCTCGAGCGGGGCTGATCTTCGGGAGCAGTTCTTC. The entire variable domain, with the rest obtained from reference TRBV7-7 and TRBJ2-1, is as follows: GAGVSQSPRYKVTKRGQDVTLRCDPISSHATLYWYQQALGQGPEFLTYFNYEAQPDKSGLPSDRFSAERPEGSISTLTIQRTEQRDSAMYRCASSSSGADLREQFFGPGTRLTVL.

The chain carries TRBV5-6 and TRBJ2-5, with D possibly TRBD1 on 5 matching bases. Trimming stripped 3 bases from V and 4 bases from J, with 13 bases between. CDR1 and CDR2 (germline): SGHDT, YYEEEE. CDR3 length: 14 residues. Here the CDR3 DNA reads TGTGCCAGCAGCTGGCAACAGGCCCGAGAGACCCAGTACTTC. It encodes CASSWQQARETQYF.

This chain connects TRBV5-6 to TRBJ1-5; possible D gene TRBD1, 6 bases. CDR3 size: 16 residues. CDR1 SGHDT and CDR2 YYEEEE come from the germline V gene. V was pared by 1 base and J by 2 bases, with 13 bases between. CDR3 nucleotide sequence: TGTGCCAGCAGCTTGCAACAGGGCAGTGGCAATCAGCCCCAGCATTTT. This codes for CASSLQQGSGNQPQHF.

This chain joins TRBV9 and TRBJ1-2; 7 bases match TRBD1. CDR1 and CDR2 from the germline V gene are SGDLS and YYNGEE. The CDR3 loop spans 15 amino acids. The V segment lost 0 bases and the J segment 8 bases; nucleotides outside the gene matches: 10. The CDR3 sequence is CASSVASTGVGGYTF. The CDR3 region has the DNA TGTGCCAGCAGCGTAGCCAGCACAGGGGTTGGAGGCTACACCTTC.

The J gene is TRBJ2-6, the V gene TRBV30, with TRBD1 as a possible D gene (5 bases). Germline CDR1 is GTSNPN and CDR2 is SVGIG (reference sequence). There are 15 residues in the CDR3. The V end was cut by 1 base, the J end by 2 bases, with 9 bases between. The CDR3 DNA sequence: TGTGCCTGGAGTGGGCAGGGAACTGGGGCCAACGTCCTGACTTTC. It translates to CAWSGQGTGANVLTF.

The rearrangement joins TRBV28 to TRBJ1-1; possibly TRBD1 for D (5 bases). V dropped 8 bases and J dropped 5 bases, with 21 bases sitting between them. CDR1 and CDR2 from the germline V gene are MDHEN and SYDVKM. This CDR3 is built from 15 residues. The DNA for the CDR3 is TGTGCCAGCGCACGCCTGTCCGGGGGAAGTACTGAAGCTTTCTTT. As protein: CASARLSGGSTEAFF. Full variable domain (missing parts from reference TRBV28 and TRBJ1-1): DVKVTQSSRYLVKRTGEKVFLECVQDMDHENMFWYRQDPGLGLRLIYFSYDVKMKEKGDIPEGYSVSREKKERFSLILESASTNQTSMYLCASARLSGGSTEAFFGQGTRLTVV.

This chain connects TRBV24-1 to TRBJ2-3; no reliable D call. This CDR3 spans 15 amino acids. Trimming took off 5 bases at V and 2 bases at J, with 13 bases between the two ends. The germline gives CDR1 KGHDR, CDR2 SFDVKD. CDR3 loop: CATSAFSTSTDTQYF. In DNA, the CDR3 is TGTGCCACCAGTGCTTTCAGTACCTCCACAGATACGCAGTATTTT.

The sample holds one count of this clone. The chain couples TRBV5-4 to TRBJ2-1, with 13 positions matching TRBD2. This CDR3 has 15 residues. Germline V CDR1 and CDR2: SGHNT, YYREEE (reference sequence). Trimming took 3 bases from V and 9 from J; bases not matched to a gene: 6. This CDR3 reads CASSYRTSGGLEQFF. The CDR3 coding sequence is TGTGCCAGCAGCTATAGGACTAGCGGGGGTCTTGAGCAGTTCTTC.